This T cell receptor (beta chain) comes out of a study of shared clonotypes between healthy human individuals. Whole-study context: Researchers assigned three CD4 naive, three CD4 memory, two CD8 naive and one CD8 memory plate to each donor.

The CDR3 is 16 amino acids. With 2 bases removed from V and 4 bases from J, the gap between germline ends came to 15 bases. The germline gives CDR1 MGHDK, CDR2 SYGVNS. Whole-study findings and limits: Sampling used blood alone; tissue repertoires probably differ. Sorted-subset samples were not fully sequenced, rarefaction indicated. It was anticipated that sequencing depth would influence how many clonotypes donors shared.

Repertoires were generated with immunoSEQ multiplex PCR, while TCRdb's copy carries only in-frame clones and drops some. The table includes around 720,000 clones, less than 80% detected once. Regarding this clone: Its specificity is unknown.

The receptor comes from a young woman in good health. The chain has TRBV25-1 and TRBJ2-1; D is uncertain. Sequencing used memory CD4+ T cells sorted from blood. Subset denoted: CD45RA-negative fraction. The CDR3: CASSEGVGRRYNEQFF. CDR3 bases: TGTGCCAGCAGTGAAGGGGTCGGGCGGAGATACAATGAGCAGTTCTTC. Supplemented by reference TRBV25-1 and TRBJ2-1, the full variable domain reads EADIYQTPRYLVIGTGKKITLECSQTMGHDKMYWYQQDPGMELHLIHYSYGVNSTEKGDLSSESTVSRIRTEHFPLTLESARPSHTSQYLCASSEGVGRRYNEQFFGPGTRLTVL.